Shown below are 31 T cell receptor beta chains from a single sample sequenced in a study of cytomegalovirus exposure and HLA in healthy donors. Use of 60 Vbeta and 13 Jbeta primers characterized the PCR. Sequencing was performed with immunoSEQ multiplex PCR; in TCRdb, only in-frame clones are kept and a portion is missing. The table has over 60,000 clones, roughly 70% seen once. Material: PBMCs. Every receptor here comes from a male donor in good health and CMV-seropositive.

J is TRBJ2-3 and V is TRBV7-7; 7 positions agree with TRBD2. J gave up 4 bases and V 2 bases, and 3 bases lay outside the gene matches. This CDR3 spans 14 amino acids. CDR1 and CDR2 from the germline V gene are SSHAT and FNYEAQ (reference sequence). CDR3 sequence (DNA): TGTGCCAGCAGCTTACGCGGGAGCGCAGATACGCAGTATTTT. It yields the protein CASSLRGSADTQYF.

In its sample, this clone was seen once. V and J are TRBV5-1 and TRBJ2-2; 9 nucleotides match TRBD2. The CDR3 spans 14 residues. V was clipped by 2 bases and J by 6 bases; unmatched bases: 2. The germline CDR1 and CDR2 sequences are SGHRS and YFSETQ. DNA for the CDR3: TGCGCCAGCAGCTTAGGGACTAGCTCCGGGGAGCTGTTTTTT. This translates into CASSLGTSSGELFF.

J is TRBJ1-5 and V is TRBV27, with 10 positions matching TRBD1. Trimming removed 6 bases from V and 9 bases from J; junction bases left unmatched: 8. The CDR3 sequence is 14 residues long. From germline, CDR1 is MNHEY and CDR2 SMNVEV (reference sequence). CDR3 DNA: TGTGCCAGCAGCTACGGACAGGGGGAAGGGCCCCAGCATTTT. As protein: CASSYGQGEGPQHF.

This chain uses TRBV27 with TRBJ1-5; D ambiguous. Germline values: CDR1 MNHEY, CDR2 SMNVEV (reference sequence). V lost 2 bases, J lost 3 bases, and 14 bases lay in between. The CDR3 covers 16 residues. The DNA of the CDR3 is TGTGCCAGCAGTTTACGGGGTTCCCTGGTCAATCAGCCCCAGCATTTT. Its protein is CASSLRGSLVNQPQHF.

The rearrangement uses TRBV9 and TRBJ2-3; 9 positions agree with TRBD1. CDR1 and CDR2 (germline): SGDLS, YYNGEE. The CDR3 contains 16 residues. Trimming at V came to 2 bases and at J to 2 bases, leaving 6 bases not matched to a gene. The CDR3 DNA reads TGTGCCAGCAGCGTCCAGACAGGGGGATCCACAGATACGCAGTATTTT. Protein sequence: CASSVQTGGSTDTQYF.

The CDR3: CASSTSLYEQYF. Here the CDR3 DNA reads TGCGCCAGCAGTACAAGTCTCTACGAGCAGTACTTC. The chain uses TRBV10-1 and TRBJ2-7; no clear D. The V and J ends lost 5 bases and 3 bases respectively, with 8 bases between them. This CDR3 is built from 12 residues. Germline lookup yields CDR1 WNHNN and CDR2 SYGVQD (reference sequence).

The J gene is TRBJ2-6, the V gene TRBV5-1; maybe TRBD2 (6 bases). Germline loops: CDR1 SGHRS, CDR2 YFSETQ. Deletions cut 0 bases from V and 4 bases from J, with 17 bases between. CDR3 length: 18 residues. The CDR3 nucleotides read TGCGCCAGCAGCTTGGTAGCGGCGGGAAGTTCAGGGGCCAACGTCCTGACTTTC. Translated: CASSLVAAGSSGANVLTF.

This chain connects TRBV6-6 to TRBJ1-1; D is perhaps TRBD1 (6 bases). The ends were cut back, 6 bases at V and 10 bases at J, with 12 bases in the middle. The CDR3 length is 11 residues. The germline V gene encodes CDR1 MNHNY and CDR2 SVGAGI (reference sequence). CDR3 sequence: CASSLQGGAFF. In DNA form, the CDR3 reads TGTGCCAGCAGCCTACAGGGTGGAGCTTTCTTT.

This clone has a handful of counts. The genes are TRBV11-2 and TRBJ2-1; a possible D gene is TRBD2 (6 bases). Trimming pared 5 bases from V and 6 bases from J, leaving 17 bases between. From germline, CDR1 is SGHAT and CDR2 FQNNGV. The length of the CDR3 is 15 residues. CDR3 protein: CASSQTSGKANEQFF. The CDR3 region has the DNA TGTGCCAGCAGCCAGACTAGTGGTAAGGCCAATGAGCAGTTCTTC.

The chain combines TRBV18 with TRBJ2-7; possible D gene TRBD2, 5 bases. The CDR3 runs 14 residues. Germline CDR1 reads KGHSH; CDR2 reads LQKENI. The V and J ends lost 2 bases and 6 bases respectively, with 14 bases between them. Here the CDR3 DNA reads TGTGCCAGCTCACCAGCGGCCCGAGGGAGCGAGCAGTACTTC. This codes for CASSPAARGSEQYF.

The V gene is TRBV6-5, the J gene TRBJ1-3, with TRBD1 matching over 8 bases. The CDR3 sequence is 15 residues long. Trimming at V came to 7 bases and at J to 4 bases, leaving 9 bases not matched to a gene. Per the germline V gene, CDR1 is MNHEY and CDR2 is SVGAGI. CDR3 sequence (DNA): TGTGCCAGCAAGAACGACAGGGGATTCGGAAACACCATATATTTT. This encodes CASKNDRGFGNTIYF.

The table lists this clone with a few counts. The gene calls are TRBV4-3 and TRBJ2-7, with no clear D. V lost 0 bases and J 1 base, leaving 13 bases between the germline ends. Germline V gene lookup returns CDR1 LGHNA and CDR2 YSLEER. This CDR3 has 16 residues. The CDR3 region has the DNA TGCGCCAGCAGCCAAGAGGTCAAGGCGGTGTCCTACGAGCAGTACTTC. Translated: CASSQEVKAVSYEQYF.

This rearrangement joins TRBV5-1 to TRBJ2-2; perhaps TRBD1 as D (5 bases). Trimming took 0 bases from V and 6 from J, leaving 12 bases between them. CDR1 and CDR2 from the germline V gene are SGHRS and YFSETQ. This CDR3 is 15 amino acids long. CDR3 in amino acids: CASSLETVLSGELFF. Written as DNA, the CDR3 is TGCGCCAGCAGCTTGGAGACAGTTTTGTCCGGGGAGCTGTTTTTT. Full variable domain (outside the CDR3, taken from reference TRBV5-1 and TRBJ2-2): KAGVTQTPRYLIKTRGQQVTLSCSPISGHRSVSWYQQTPGQGLQFLFEYFSETQRNKGNFPGRFSGRQFSNSRSEMNVSTLELGDSALYLCASSLETVLSGELFFGEGSRLTVL.

V and J are TRBV9 and TRBJ2-7; TRBD1 matches at 10 bases. V lost 0 bases and J lost 5; bases outside the gene matches: 5. The CDR3 has 15 residues. CDR1 and CDR2 (germline): SGDLS, YYNGEE. In nucleotides, the CDR3 is TGTGCCAGCAGCGTAGGGGGACAGGGGACAAACGAGCAGTACTTC. As protein: CASSVGGQGTNEQYF.

In its sample, this clone is large. V and J are TRBV2 and TRBJ2-5; 7 nucleotides align to TRBD1. CDR1 is SNHLY, CDR2 FYNNEI, per germline. J was trimmed by 2 bases and V by 6 bases; bases with no gene match: 3. The CDR3 is 13 residues long. The CDR3 bases are TGTGCCAGCAGAGCCAGGGGGCAAGAGACCCAGTACTTC. It specifies CASRARGQETQYF. Full variable domain (remainder filled in from reference TRBV2 and TRBJ2-5): EPEVTQTPSHQVTQMGQEVILRCVPISNHLYFYWYRQILGQKVEFLVSFYNNEISEKSEIFDDQFSVERPDGSNFTLKIRSTKLEDSAMYFCASRARGQETQYFGPGTRLLVL.

The rearrangement links TRBV19 to TRBJ2-7; TRBD1 aligns across 8 bases. The CDR3 extends over 15 amino acids. The germline V gene encodes CDR1 LNHDA and CDR2 SQIVND (reference sequence). The V segment lost 6 bases and the J segment 0 bases; nucleotides outside the gene matches: 7. The CDR3 DNA is TGTGCCAGTAGGGACAGGGTAGGGAGCTCCTACGAGCAGTACTTC. It specifies CASRDRVGSSYEQYF.

This clone is categorized as medium-sized. The CDR3 DNA follows: TGCGCCAGCAGCCATCCCATAGCGGGGTACAATGAGCAGTTCTTC. It is translated as CASSHPIAGYNEQFF. This chain links TRBV4-1 with TRBJ2-1; 8 nucleotides align to TRBD2. V lost 3 bases to trimming and J lost 4 bases; unmatched junction nucleotides: 5. This CDR3 region has 15 residues. The germline CDR1 and CDR2 sequences are MGHRA and YSYEKL.

The count of this clone is one. V is TRBV4-3 and J is TRBJ2-7; the D is unclear. CDR3 size: 13 residues. V shed 2 bases and J shed 5 bases, with 10 bases lying between them. Germline V gene lookup returns CDR1 LGHNA and CDR2 YSLEER. CDR3 nucleotides: TGCGCCAGCAGCCAAACCCTGAGGAACGAGCAGTACTTC. Translation gives CASSQTLRNEQYF.

On this clone itself: Its ends do not fully match the called genes, so a read error is possible. The chain uses TRBV2 and TRBJ1-5, with 7 bases identical to TRBD1. The germline V gene has CDR1 SNHLY and CDR2 FYNNEI. The CDR3 spans 15 residues. DNA for the CDR3: TGTGCCAGCAGAGAAGCGGACAGGAGTTATCAGCCCCAGCATTTT. This codes for CASREADRSYQPQHF.

This clone was counted only a few times. The V call is TRBV10-2, the J call TRBJ2-5; 12 bases map to TRBD2. Trimming took 0 bases from V and 3 from J; bases not matched to a gene: 2. The CDR3 length is 16 residues. CDR1 is WSHSY and CDR2 is SAAADI in the germline V gene. The CDR3 sequence is CASSESASGGEETQYF. CDR3 in DNA: TGCGCCAGCAGTGAGTCGGCTAGCGGGGGGGAAGAGACCCAGTACTTC.

J is TRBJ1-3 and V is TRBV7-3; 10 bases match TRBD1. The CDR3 is 17 amino acids. V shed 0 bases, J shed 6 bases, and the junction held 8 bases outside the gene matches. CDR1 is SGHTA, CDR2 FQGTGA, per germline. Written as DNA, the CDR3 is TGTGCCAGCAGCTTAACGGACGGGACAGGGGTGGAAAACACCATATATTTT. The encoded protein is CASSLTDGTGVENTIYF.

The J gene is TRBJ2-5, the V gene TRBV19; 10 bases agree with TRBD2. Gene TRBJ2-7 matches the end of the DNA better, so the J call may be wrong. Per the germline V gene, CDR1 is LNHDA and CDR2 is SQIVND (reference sequence). The CDR3 contains 15 residues. CDR3 bases: TGTGCCAGTAGTATAAAAGCTAGCGGGAGTTTCGAGCAGTACTTC. Protein sequence: CASSIKASGSFEQYF.

This clone turned up a few times. The genes are TRBV6-5 and TRBJ2-2, with 7 bases fitting TRBD2. This CDR3 is 15 amino acids long. CDR1 is MNHEY, CDR2 SVGAGI, per germline. The trim removed 6 bases at V and 6 bases at J, leaving 10 bases unmatched. CDR3 region: CASRAGQGVSGELFF. The CDR3 nucleotides are TGTGCCAGCAGAGCGGGGCAGGGTGTGTCCGGGGAGCTGTTTTTT.

The V and J genes are TRBV6-1 and TRBJ1-6; D is ambiguous. The length of the CDR3 is 12 residues. From germline, CDR1 is MNHNS and CDR2 SASEGT. V lost 3 bases, J lost 8 bases, and 5 bases lay in between. This CDR3 is CASSDGYSPLHF. The DNA for the CDR3 is TGTGCCAGCAGTGATGGCTATTCACCCCTCCACTTT.

This chain connects TRBV7-2 to TRBJ2-5; 12 positions match TRBD2. V was pared by 5 bases and J by 4 bases, with 5 bases of the junction left unmatched. Looked up from germline, CDR1 is SGHTA and CDR2 is FQGNSA. This CDR3 has 15 residues. Here the CDR3 reads CASSPTSGSVETQYF. The CDR3 nucleotides are TGTGCCAGCAGCCCGACTAGCGGGAGCGTAGAGACCCAGTACTTC.

The chain is built from TRBV6-1 and TRBJ1-2; D gene uncertain. Germline V gene sequence: CDR1 MNHNS, CDR2 SASEGT. Trimming removed 2 bases from V and 0 bases from J, with 10 bases in between. The CDR3 loop spans 15 amino acids. The DNA for the CDR3 is TGTGCCAGCAGTGAACTTCTTCAGGCTAACTATGGCTACACCTTC. This codes for CASSELLQANYGYTF.

The chain links TRBV5-1 to TRBJ2-1; 15 bases are a match to TRBD2. The V gene end was trimmed by 4 bases and the J gene end by 7 bases; junction bases not matched to a gene: 3. The CDR3 sequence is 15 residues long. Looked up from germline, CDR1 is SGHRS and CDR2 is YFSETQ. The CDR3 loop is CASSTGTSGGNEQFF. CDR3 bases: TGCGCCAGCAGCACCGGGACTAGCGGGGGGAATGAGCAGTTCTTC.

Here the CDR3 reads CASSLRGWGYTF. The DNA for the CDR3 is TGTGCCAGCAGTTTACGGGGGTGGGGCTACACCTTC. The chain links TRBV6-1 to TRBJ1-2; maybe TRBD1 (5 bases). Germline loops: CDR1 MNHNS, CDR2 SASEGT. Trimming left V 5 bases short and J 8 bases short, with 12 bases between. This CDR3 has 12 amino acids.

J is TRBJ2-7 and V is TRBV7-9; D may be TRBD2 (6 bases). Trimming pared 4 bases from V and 0 bases from J, leaving 22 bases between. This CDR3 has 18 residues. Germline CDR1 and CDR2: SEHNR and FQNEAQ (reference sequence). CDR3 nucleotide sequence: TGTGCCAGCAGCTCCACGGTGGAGGGCGGCCAGTCCTCCTACGAGCAGTACTTC. This codes for CASSSTVEGGQSSYEQYF.

This clone has a single count. The gene calls are TRBV10-3 and TRBJ1-5, with 8 bases fitting TRBD1. Losses at the gene ends were 4 bases for V and 5 bases for J; bases not matched to a gene: 7. Germline V gene sequence: CDR1 ENHRY, CDR2 SYGVKD. This CDR3 region has 15 residues. For the CDR3, the DNA is TGTGCCATCAGTGGTACGGACAGGGATGATCAGCCCCAGCATTTT. This encodes CAISGTDRDDQPQHF.

The sample holds many counts of this clone. The rearrangement uses TRBV5-4 and TRBJ2-1; D is undetermined. The germline gives CDR1 SGHNT, CDR2 YYREEE (reference sequence). The ends were cut back, 0 bases at V and 4 bases at J, with 5 bases in the middle. This CDR3 has 13 amino acids. The CDR3 is CASSLAPYNEQFF. Written as DNA, the CDR3 is TGTGCCAGCAGCTTGGCCCCTTACAATGAGCAGTTCTTC. Variable domain in full (rest from reference TRBV5-4 and TRBJ2-1): ETGVTQSPTHLIKTRGQQVTLRCSSQSGHNTVSWYQQALGQGPQFIFQYYREEENGRGNFPPRFSGLQFPNYSSELNVNALELDDSALYLCASSLAPYNEQFFGPGTRLTVL.